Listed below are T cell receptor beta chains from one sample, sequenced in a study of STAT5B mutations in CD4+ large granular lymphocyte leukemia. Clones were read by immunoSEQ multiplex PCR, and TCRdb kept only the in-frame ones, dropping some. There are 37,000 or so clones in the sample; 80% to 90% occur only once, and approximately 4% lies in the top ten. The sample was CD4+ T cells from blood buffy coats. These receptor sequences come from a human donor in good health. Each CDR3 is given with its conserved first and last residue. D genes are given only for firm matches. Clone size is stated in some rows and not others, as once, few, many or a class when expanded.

cdr3_nt: TGCGCCAGCAGGGGGCAGGGCCTGAACACTGAAGCTTTCTTT; cdr3_aa: CASRGQGLNTEAFF; d_call: .; clone_size: .; j_call: TRBJ1-1; v_call: TRBV5-1
cdr3_nt: TGTGCCTGGAGAGGGGGACCCCAAGAGACCCAGTACTTC; cdr3_aa: CAWRGGPQETQYF; d_call: .; clone_size: .; j_call: TRBJ2-5; v_call: TRBV30
cdr3_nt: TGCGCCAGCAGGTATGGGACAGCTCCTGAACAGGCTGAAGCTTTCTTT; cdr3_aa: CASRYGTAPEQAEAFF; d_call: TRBD1; clone_size: .; j_call: TRBJ1-1; v_call: TRBV5-1
cdr3_nt: TGTGCCACCGCCGCTTTGGGAGGGATCTTGAACACCGGGGAGCTGTTTTTT; cdr3_aa: CATAALGGILNTGELFF; d_call: TRBD2; clone_size: .; j_call: TRBJ2-2; v_call: TRBV10-3
cdr3_nt: TGTGCCAGCAGTGAGACAGGGCGGTACGAGCAGTACTTC; cdr3_aa: CASSETGRYEQYF; d_call: TRBD1; clone_size: .; j_call: TRBJ2-7; v_call: TRBV6-5
cdr3_nt: TGCGCCAGCAGCTTGAGTACTAGCGGGAGCGAGAGGAGCACAGATACGCAGTATTTT; cdr3_aa: CASSLSTSGSERSTDTQYF; d_call: TRBD2; clone_size: .; j_call: TRBJ2-3; v_call: TRBV5-1
cdr3_nt: TGCGCCAGCAGCCAAGACGCTCGGGGGGCTGGCTACACCTTC; cdr3_aa: CASSQDARGAGYTF; d_call: .; clone_size: .; j_call: TRBJ1-2; v_call: TRBV4-1
cdr3_nt: TGTGCCAGCAGCACGCATTGGGGGGGAGGTGAAAAACTGTTTTTT; cdr3_aa: CASSTHWGGGEKLFF; d_call: .; clone_size: .; j_call: TRBJ1-4; v_call: TRBV11-2
cdr3_nt: TGCGCCAGCAGCCAGGAGACCTACTTCACCGGGGAGCTGTTTTTT; cdr3_aa: CASSQETYFTGELFF; d_call: .; clone_size: .; j_call: TRBJ2-2; v_call: TRBV5-1
cdr3_nt: TGTGCCAGCAGCCCGACAGGGCGGAACACTGAAGCTTTCTTT; cdr3_aa: CASSPTGRNTEAFF; d_call: TRBD1; clone_size: .; j_call: TRBJ1-1; v_call: TRBV25-1
cdr3_nt: TGTGCCAGCAGTTGGGACAGGGCTAATGAAAAACTGTTTTTT; cdr3_aa: CASSWDRANEKLFF; d_call: TRBD1; clone_size: .; j_call: TRBJ1-4; v_call: TRBV6-1
cdr3_nt: TGTGCCAGTAGTATCCTGGGCCTCGGCCGATCGGCGGGACAACTCTCCTACGAGCAGTACTTC; cdr3_aa: CASSILGLGRSAGQLSYEQYF; d_call: .; clone_size: once; j_call: TRBJ2-7; v_call: TRBV19
cdr3_nt: TGTGCCAGCAGCGCGGCGGGAGAGACCCAGTACTTC; cdr3_aa: CASSAAGETQYF; d_call: .; clone_size: .; j_call: TRBJ2-5; v_call: TRBV7-6
cdr3_nt: TGTGCCAGCAGCGCCCGACCAGCGGGAGGCCCCTCCTACAATGAGCAGTTCTTC; cdr3_aa: CASSARPAGGPSYNEQFF; d_call: TRBD2; clone_size: .; j_call: TRBJ2-1; v_call: TRBV7-8
cdr3_nt: TGTGCCTGGAGTCGTCGGCAGGGGCCCTACGAGCAGTACTTC; cdr3_aa: CAWSRRQGPYEQYF; d_call: .; clone_size: .; j_call: TRBJ2-7; v_call: TRBV30
cdr3_nt: TGTGCCAGCAGCCCAACAGGGTTTGGGGTCTCGGACAATCAGCCCCAGCATTTT; cdr3_aa: CASSPTGFGVSDNQPQHF; d_call: .; clone_size: .; j_call: TRBJ1-5; v_call: TRBV28
cdr3_nt: TGTGCCAGCAGCGGACCTGGGACAAACACTGAAGCTTTCTTT; cdr3_aa: CASSGPGTNTEAFF; d_call: .; clone_size: .; j_call: TRBJ1-1; v_call: TRBV11-2
cdr3_nt: TGTGCCAGCGGCTCGGGATATATGAACACTGAAGCTTTCTTT; cdr3_aa: CASGSGYMNTEAFF; d_call: .; clone_size: .; j_call: TRBJ1-1; v_call: TRBV7-2
cdr3_nt: TGCGCCAGCAGCCAGGACCGGGACAGGGGCTATCGGACCGGGTACAATGAGCAGTTCTTC; cdr3_aa: CASSQDRDRGYRTGYNEQFF; d_call: TRBD1; clone_size: once; j_call: TRBJ2-1; v_call: TRBV4-3
cdr3_nt: TGTGCCAGCGGGTCGACTAGCGGGGGAGGCACCGGGGAGCTGTTTTTT; cdr3_aa: CASGSTSGGGTGELFF; d_call: TRBD2; clone_size: .; j_call: TRBJ2-2; v_call: TRBV2
cdr3_nt: TGTGCCAGCAGCGGGGGGACTAGCGGGAGAAGGTATGAGCAGTTCTTC; cdr3_aa: CASSGGTSGRRYEQFF; d_call: TRBD2; clone_size: .; j_call: TRBJ2-1; v_call: TRBV2
cdr3_nt: TGCGCCAGGGAAGATATAGGTTTAGCCAAAAACATTCAGTACTTC; cdr3_aa: CAREDIGLAKNIQYF; d_call: .; clone_size: .; j_call: TRBJ2-4; v_call: TRBV23-1
cdr3_nt: TGTGCCAGCAGCTCATACCGGACGGCCATACGAGACTATGGCTACACCTTC; cdr3_aa: CASSSYRTAIRDYGYTF; d_call: .; clone_size: once; j_call: TRBJ1-2; v_call: TRBV5-6
cdr3_nt: TGTGCCAGCAGCTTGCGGGGAGCAGAGACCCAGTACTTC; cdr3_aa: CASSLRGAETQYF; d_call: .; clone_size: .; j_call: TRBJ2-5; v_call: TRBV5-6
cdr3_nt: TGCGCCAGCAGCCCAACGGCAGGGGGTGCTACGGGTTTCAGTGAGCAGTTCTTC; cdr3_aa: CASSPTAGGATGFSEQFF; d_call: TRBD1; clone_size: .; j_call: TRBJ2-1; v_call: TRBV5-1
cdr3_nt: TGCGCCAGCAGGATATCAGGACTGGGGGAGACCCAGTACTTC; cdr3_aa: CASRISGLGETQYF; d_call: .; clone_size: .; j_call: TRBJ2-5; v_call: TRBV10-2
cdr3_nt: TGCGCCAGCAGCTTTTGGGGGGGGGAAAACAATGAGCAGTTCTTC; cdr3_aa: CASSFWGGENNEQFF; d_call: TRBD2; clone_size: .; j_call: TRBJ2-1; v_call: TRBV5-1
cdr3_nt: TGTGCCAGCAGCTTAGAATCGACAAAGCAGTACTTC; cdr3_aa: CASSLESTKQYF; d_call: .; clone_size: .; j_call: TRBJ2-7; v_call: TRBV7-2
cdr3_nt: TGTGCCAGTAGTGCCTGGCCAGGGTCGGGAGGAAAAAGCAATCAGCCCCAGCATTTT; cdr3_aa: CASSAWPGSGGKSNQPQHF; d_call: .; clone_size: .; j_call: TRBJ1-5; v_call: TRBV19
cdr3_nt: TGTGCCAGCAGCGTAGACTCAGTCTCCTACGAGCAGTACTTC; cdr3_aa: CASSVDSVSYEQYF; d_call: .; clone_size: .; j_call: TRBJ2-7; v_call: TRBV9
cdr3_nt: TGCGCCAGCAGCCAACAGGAGGGTACTGGAAACACCATATATTTT; cdr3_aa: CASSQQEGTGNTIYF; d_call: .; clone_size: .; j_call: TRBJ1-3; v_call: TRBV4-3
cdr3_nt: TGTGCCAGCTCACCACCGGGACAGAGGAGAGACACTGAAGCTTTCTTT; cdr3_aa: CASSPPGQRRDTEAFF; d_call: TRBD1; clone_size: .; j_call: TRBJ1-1; v_call: TRBV18
cdr3_nt: TGTGCCAGCAGTGAATTGGGGGGCGGCGGTGAAAAACTGTTTTTT; cdr3_aa: CASSELGGGGEKLFF; d_call: .; clone_size: few; j_call: TRBJ1-4; v_call: TRBV2
cdr3_nt: TGTGCCAGCAGGGCAGGGGACAGCATGAACACTGAAGCTTTCTTT; cdr3_aa: CASRAGDSMNTEAFF; d_call: TRBD1; clone_size: .; j_call: TRBJ1-1; v_call: TRBV9
cdr3_nt: TGCGCCAGCAGCCCCCAGTCGGGACAGGGGAGGGAAAAACTGTTTTTT; cdr3_aa: CASSPQSGQGREKLFF; d_call: TRBD1; clone_size: .; j_call: TRBJ1-4; v_call: TRBV4-1
cdr3_nt: TGTGCCAGCACTTACTTCGGGACAGGGGGCTCGACCCAGTACTTC; cdr3_aa: CASTYFGTGGSTQYF; d_call: TRBD1; clone_size: .; j_call: TRBJ2-5; v_call: TRBV6-5
cdr3_nt: TGTGCCAGTAGTATGGGCAGGGAAAACACTGAAGCTTTCTTT; cdr3_aa: CASSMGRENTEAFF; d_call: .; clone_size: .; j_call: TRBJ1-1; v_call: TRBV19
cdr3_nt: TGTGCCAGCAGCTTATTATTAACCGGGGAGCTGTTTTTT; cdr3_aa: CASSLLLTGELFF; d_call: .; clone_size: .; j_call: TRBJ2-2; v_call: TRBV7-2
cdr3_nt: TGTGCCAGCTCACCACGTCGGGAGGCCAGAAATGAGCAGTTCTTC; cdr3_aa: CASSPRREARNEQFF; d_call: TRBD2; clone_size: .; j_call: TRBJ2-1; v_call: TRBV18
cdr3_nt: TGTGCCAGCAGCTTATCCTCAGTCCAGGGGATAGGGGCCAACGTCCTGACTTTC; cdr3_aa: CASSLSSVQGIGANVLTF; d_call: .; clone_size: .; j_call: TRBJ2-6; v_call: TRBV7-8
cdr3_nt: TGTGCCATCAGTGAGACAGGGAACACCGGGGAGCTGTTTTTT; cdr3_aa: CAISETGNTGELFF; d_call: .; clone_size: .; j_call: TRBJ2-2; v_call: TRBV10-3
cdr3_nt: TGTGCCAGCAGCTTAGTTAGGGGGGGAAACACCATATATTTT; cdr3_aa: CASSLVRGGNTIYF; d_call: .; clone_size: .; j_call: TRBJ1-3; v_call: TRBV7-8
cdr3_nt: TGTGCCAGCCGGGGGACAGCGACCTACGAGCAGTACTTC; cdr3_aa: CASRGTATYEQYF; d_call: .; clone_size: once; j_call: TRBJ2-7; v_call: TRBV28
cdr3_nt: TGCGCCAGCAGCTCCCGGGACAGGGATAAAAAACTGTTTTTT; cdr3_aa: CASSSRDRDKKLFF; d_call: TRBD1; clone_size: .; j_call: TRBJ1-4; v_call: TRBV5-1
cdr3_nt: TGTGCCAGCAGGGACACAGGGGGCTGGGAGACCCAGTACTTC; cdr3_aa: CASRDTGGWETQYF; d_call: TRBD1; clone_size: once; j_call: TRBJ2-5; v_call: TRBV6-1
cdr3_nt: TGTGCCAGCAGTTCGACAGGGGGCGGATTTAGGGATGGCTACACCTTC; cdr3_aa: CASSSTGGGFRDGYTF; d_call: TRBD1; clone_size: .; j_call: TRBJ1-2; v_call: TRBV6-6
cdr3_nt: TGTGCCAGCTCACCACGAACAGCGGGAGCGGGAGAGCAGTTCTTC; cdr3_aa: CASSPRTAGAGEQFF; d_call: TRBD2; clone_size: few; j_call: TRBJ2-1; v_call: TRBV18
cdr3_nt: TGTGCCAGCAGTGTGGACGGTGATGTGCAACTGTTTTTT; cdr3_aa: CASSVDGDVQLFF; d_call: .; clone_size: once; j_call: TRBJ1-4; v_call: TRBV6-5
cdr3_nt: TGTGCCAGCAGTGCCCGGGGACTAGCGGGAGGTGAGCAGTTCTTC; cdr3_aa: CASSARGLAGGEQFF; d_call: TRBD2; clone_size: .; j_call: TRBJ2-1; v_call: TRBV6-1
cdr3_nt: TGTGCCAGCAGCCCGGGGGCTACCGCTGAAGCTTTCTTT; cdr3_aa: CASSPGATAEAFF; d_call: .; clone_size: .; j_call: TRBJ1-1; v_call: TRBV6-5
cdr3_nt: TGCGCCAGCAGATGCACAGGGAACCCAACCTACGAGCAGTACTTC; cdr3_aa: CASRCTGNPTYEQYF; d_call: .; clone_size: few; j_call: TRBJ2-7; v_call: TRBV10-1
cdr3_nt: TGTGCCTGCTGGATAGCGGGGCGCACAGATACGCAGTATTTT; cdr3_aa: CACWIAGRTDTQYF; d_call: TRBD2; clone_size: .; j_call: TRBJ2-3; v_call: TRBV30
cdr3_nt: TGTGCCAGCAGCTTTGCCGGGGGGGCCCTAGATACGCAGTATTTT; cdr3_aa: CASSFAGGALDTQYF; d_call: TRBD2; clone_size: .; j_call: TRBJ2-3; v_call: TRBV11-1
cdr3_nt: TGTGCCGGATTAAAGACAGGGGGAAACTATGGCTACACCTTC; cdr3_aa: CAGLKTGGNYGYTF; d_call: TRBD1; clone_size: once; j_call: TRBJ1-2; v_call: TRBV30